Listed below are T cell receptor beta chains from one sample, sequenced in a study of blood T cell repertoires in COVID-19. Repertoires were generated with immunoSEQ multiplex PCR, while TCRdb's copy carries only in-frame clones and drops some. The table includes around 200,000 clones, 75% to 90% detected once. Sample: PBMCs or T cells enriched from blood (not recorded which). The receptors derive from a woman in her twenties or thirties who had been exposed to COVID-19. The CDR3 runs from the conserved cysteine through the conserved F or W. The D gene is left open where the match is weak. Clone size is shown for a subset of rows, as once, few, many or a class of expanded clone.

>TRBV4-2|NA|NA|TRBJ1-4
TGTGCCAGCGGCAATCAGGGCAACGGTGAAAAACTGTTTTTT
CASGNQGNGEKLFF
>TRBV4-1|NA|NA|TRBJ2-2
TGCGCCAGCAGCCAAGATTTAGGACTCAACACCGGGGAGCTGTTTTTT
CASSQDLGLNTGELFF
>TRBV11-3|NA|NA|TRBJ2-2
TGTGCCAGCAGCTTAGTCGGCGGATCAACCGGGGAGCTGTTTTTT
CASSLVGGSTGELFF
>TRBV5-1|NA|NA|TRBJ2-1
TGCGCCAGCTCTCACCCGGACTTGGTGGTGGCAGAGAGCTCCTACAATGAGCAGTTCTTC
CASSHPDLVVAESSYNEQFF
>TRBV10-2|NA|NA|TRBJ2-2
TGCGCCAGCGGCGGGGATTCAGGGTTGGGCGGGGAGCTGTTTTTT
CASGGDSGLGGELFF
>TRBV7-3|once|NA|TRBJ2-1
TGTGCCAGCAGCTACTATTCAAGTGGCGTCGGTGAGCAGTTCTTC
CASSYYSSGVGEQFF
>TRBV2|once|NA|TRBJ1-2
TGTGCCAGCAGTGATTTCCAGGGTGAGGATGGCTACACCTTC
CASSDFQGEDGYTF
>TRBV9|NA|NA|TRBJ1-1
TGTGCCAGCAGCGTAGGATGGGCCGACACTGAAGCTTTCTTT
CASSVGWADTEAFF
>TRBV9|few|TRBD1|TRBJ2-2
TGTGCCAGCGGGCGAGCGGCAGGGGGCGGGGAGCTGTTTTTT
CASGRAAGGGELFF
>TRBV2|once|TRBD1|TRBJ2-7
TGTGCCAGCAGTGGACTGACAGGGAACTACGAGCAGTACTTC
CASSGLTGNYEQYF
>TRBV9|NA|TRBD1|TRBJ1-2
TGTGCCAGCAGCGCGAAAGGACAGGGGGTGAACTATGGCTACACCTTC
CASSAKGQGVNYGYTF